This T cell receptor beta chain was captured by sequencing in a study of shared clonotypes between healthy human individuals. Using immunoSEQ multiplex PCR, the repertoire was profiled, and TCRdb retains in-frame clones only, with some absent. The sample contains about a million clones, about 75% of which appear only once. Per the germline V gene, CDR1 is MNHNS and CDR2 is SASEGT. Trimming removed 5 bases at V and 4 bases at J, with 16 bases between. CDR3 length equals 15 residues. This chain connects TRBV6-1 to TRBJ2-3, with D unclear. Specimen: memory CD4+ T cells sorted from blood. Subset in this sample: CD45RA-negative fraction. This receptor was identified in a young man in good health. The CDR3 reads CASSPDPFQADTQYF. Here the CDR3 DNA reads TGTGCCAGCAGTCCCGATCCCTTTCAGGCAGATACGCAGTATTTT.